The clone carrying this T cell receptor beta chain has more than one count but fewer than ten. These data are taken from a study of beta chain features in type 1 diabetes. V was pared by 7 bases and J by 4 bases, with 14 bases between. The CDR3 loop spans 14 amino acids. CDR1 and CDR2 (germline): SNHLY, FYNNEI. Since all of the isolated RNA was reverse transcribed, expressed TCRB transcripts were what got sequenced. Clones were read by immunoSEQ multiplex PCR, and TCRdb kept only the in-frame ones, dropping some. The top ten hold 6.7% of the sample, which has around 320,000 clones, 11% to 15% seen once.

J is TRBJ1-5 and V is TRBV2, with D perhaps TRBD1 (5 bases). The sequence was obtained from a young man in good health. The sequencing sample was made of central memory CD4+ T cells from blood. The CDR3 reads CASTPGMANQPQHF. CDR3 in DNA: TGTGCCAGCACGCCAGGGATGGCAAATCAGCCCCAGCATTTT.